These 22 T cell receptor beta chains originate from one sample sequenced in a study of T cells in Graves' hyperthyroidism and ophthalmopathy. RNA transcripts were the template for amplifying TCR beta CDR3 regions. Researchers ran a first-round RT-PCR on the TCR CDR3 using the HTBI primer set. TCRdb re-analysed the multiplex PCR reads in MiXCR, keeping a single row per CDR3 protein. The sample lists under 450,000 distinct CDR3 sequences, about 13% seen once, with about a fifth in the top ten. Sequenced sample: blood. Source of these receptors: a man aged 25 to 45 with Graves' hyperthyroidism that later progressed to Graves' ophthalmopathy.

CDR3 amino acids: CASSLAGGAYGYTF. CDR3 DNA: TGTGCCAGCAGTTTGGCAGGGGGCGCATATGGCTACACCTTC. The chain has TRBV27 and TRBJ1-2; 8 bases match TRBD1. CDR1 is MNHEY and CDR2 is SMNVEV in the germline V gene (reference sequence). V shed 3 bases and J 5 bases; nucleotides not matched to a gene: 5. There are 14 residues in the CDR3.

This clonotype has at least ten counts. The chain employs TRBV28 and TRBJ2-3; 9 bases match TRBD1. This CDR3 contains 16 residues. Germline V gives CDR1 MDHEN, CDR2 SYDVKM. Unmatched junction bases numbered 10, after V lost 6 bases and J lost 3 bases. The chain's CDR3 is CASRQGARWRTDTQYF. CDR3 nucleotide sequence: TGTGCCAGCAGACAGGGGGCGAGATGGAGGACAGATACGCAGTATTTT. The full variable domain, rest sourced from reference TRBV28 and TRBJ2-3, is DVKVTQSSRYLVKRTGEKVFLECVQDMDHENMFWYRQDPGLGLRLIYFSYDVKMKEKGDIPEGYSVSREKKERFSLILESASTNQTSMYLCASRQGARWRTDTQYFGPGTRLTVL.

This rearrangement joins TRBV6-2 or TRBV6-3 to TRBJ1-2; D is possibly TRBD1 (6 bases). Germline values: CDR1 MNHEY, CDR2 SVGEGT. Trimming took off 8 bases at V and 5 bases at J, with 24 bases between the two ends. This CDR3 spans 16 amino acids. The CDR3 protein is CASGRLSGGWAYGYTF. CDR3 in DNA: TGTGCCAGCGGCCGGTTGAGTGGGGGCTGGGCTTATGGCTACACCTTC.

This clonotype was seen ten or more times. The J gene is TRBJ1-1, the V gene TRBV28; the D gene is possibly TRBD1 (6 bases). There are 15 residues in the CDR3. Germline CDR1 is MDHEN and CDR2 is SYDVKM. Trimming cost V 2 bases and J 1 base, with 11 bases left between them. The CDR3 bases are TGTGCCAGCAGTTTACTTGGACAGAGGAACACTGAAGCTTTCTTT. As protein: CASSLLGQRNTEAFF.

For the CDR3, the DNA is TGTGCCAGTACCCCCGGGGGGGATGGCTACGAGCAGTACTTC. Its protein product is CASTPGGDGYEQYF. The chain uses TRBV19 and TRBJ2-7; 8 nucleotides line up with TRBD2. The V and J ends lost 7 bases and 3 bases, in that order; junction bases with no gene match: 8. This CDR3 comprises 14 residues. Germline CDR1 reads LNHDA; CDR2 reads SQIVND (reference sequence).

This clonotype was counted ten times or more. This rearrangement joins TRBV12-3 or TRBV12-4 to TRBJ1-3, with a possible D match to TRBD1 (6 bases). V was cut by 4 bases and J by 1 base, with 20 bases left in between. This CDR3 has 18 residues. The CDR3: CASSSLDSPRPSGNTIYF. The CDR3, as DNA: TGTGCCAGCAGTTCCTTGGACAGCCCCCGCCCTTCTGGAAACACCATATATTTT.

This rearrangement joins TRBV29-1 to TRBJ2-2; perhaps TRBD1 as D (6 bases). There are 14 residues in the CDR3. Germline CDR1 SQVTM, CDR2 ANQGSEA. V gave up 4 bases and J gave up 5 bases, with 14 bases separating them. CDR3 protein: CSVGPTGTTGELFF. The CDR3 bases are TGCAGCGTTGGACCGACAGGAACTACCGGGGAGCTGTTTTTT.

This clonotype has ten or more counts. The chain recombines TRBV5-6 with TRBJ2-7, with no clear D. The V end was cut by 3 bases, the J end by 5 bases, with 15 bases between. The CDR3 runs 14 residues. Germline values: CDR1 SGHDT, CDR2 YYEEEE. CDR3 residues: CASSSDVPGNEQYF. The DNA for the CDR3 is TGTGCCAGCAGCTCGGACGTTCCGGGCAACGAGCAGTACTTC.

This clonotype has only a few counts. The chain couples TRBV4-1 to TRBJ2-3; 8 bases agree with TRBD1. After removal of 3 bases from V and 3 bases from J, the junction contained 2 bases not matched to a gene. Per the germline V gene, CDR1 is MGHRA and CDR2 is YSYEKL. The CDR3 is made up of 14 amino acids. CDR3 amino acids: CASSHWTGTDTQYF. The CDR3 bases are TGCGCCAGCAGCCACTGGACAGGGACAGATACGCAGTATTTT.

At least ten counts were recorded for this clonotype. The chain uses TRBV12-3 or TRBV12-4 and TRBJ2-2, with D maybe TRBD2 (6 bases). This CDR3 has 15 amino acids. V lost 5 bases and J 6 bases, leaving 16 bases between the germline ends. CDR3 amino acids: CASSVQVPGAGELFF. DNA of the CDR3: TGTGCCAGCAGTGTACAGGTGCCGGGGGCCGGGGAGCTGTTTTTT.

The gene calls are TRBV5-1 and TRBJ2-7; TRBD1 aligns across 7 bases. The CDR3 runs to 14 residues. V dropped 4 bases and J dropped 2; count of bases not matched to a gene: 6. Germline loops: CDR1 SGHRS, CDR2 YFSETQ. CDR3 in amino acids: CASSTQQGPYEQYF. CDR3 nucleotides: TGCGCCAGCAGCACTCAACAGGGGCCCTACGAGCAGTACTTC.

This clonotype was detected ten times or more. The CDR3 region is CAWSAQQAHTQYF. The CDR3 region has the DNA TGTGCCTGGAGTGCACAGCAAGCACATACGCAGTATTTT. This sequence joins TRBV30 and TRBJ2-3; D gene unclear. V gave up 1 base and J gave up 7 bases, with 12 bases separating them. The CDR3 length is 13 residues. The germline CDR1 and CDR2 sequences are GTSNPN and SVGIG (reference sequence).

This clonotype has more than one count but fewer than ten. This sequence joins TRBV15 and TRBJ2-7; D possibly corresponds to TRBD2 (6 bases). CDR3 length equals 14 residues. Germline V gene data show CDR1 as LNHNV and CDR2 as YYDKDF (reference sequence). V was trimmed by 0 bases and J by 3 bases, leaving 9 bases between them. CDR3 nucleotides: TGTGCCACCAGCAGAGATCGGCGGGACTACGAGCAGTACTTC. This sequence encodes CATSRDRRDYEQYF.

In its sample, this clonotype was seen a few times. J is TRBJ1-1 and V is TRBV19; D may be TRBD1 (6 bases). This CDR3 has 15 residues. The V gene lost 5 bases and the J gene lost 1 base, with 14 bases spanning the gap. Germline V gene lookup returns CDR1 LNHDA and CDR2 SQIVND (reference sequence). Here the CDR3 reads CASSLTTGENTEAFF. The CDR3, as DNA: TGTGCCAGTAGTCTAACGACAGGCGAGAACACTGAAGCTTTCTTT. Drawing the rest from reference TRBV19 and TRBJ1-1, the complete variable domain is DGGITQSPKYLFRKEGQNVTLSCEQNLNHDAMYWYRQDPGQGLRLIYYSQIVNDFQKGDIAEGYSVSREKKESFPLTVTSAQKNPTAFYLCASSLTTGENTEAFFGQGTRLTVV.

The gene calls are TRBV7-6 and TRBJ1-5; maybe TRBD1 (5 bases). V was shortened by 4 bases and J by 2 bases, with 9 bases between the two germline ends. The CDR3 is 14 residues long. Germline V lookup: CDR1 SGHVS, CDR2 FNYEAQ. The DNA for the CDR3 is TGTGCCAGCAGCTCAGGGTTTGGCAATCAGCCCCAGCATTTT. It translates to CASSSGFGNQPQHF.

This clonotype was counted ten times or more. This rearrangement joins TRBV7-2 to TRBJ2-7, with 8 nucleotides matching TRBD1. The ends lost 1 base at V and 5 bases at J; junction bases unmatched: 4. Germline V gene sequence: CDR1 SGHTA, CDR2 FQGNSA. The CDR3 consists of 14 residues. CDR3 in DNA: TGTGCCAGCAGCTTAGTCTCAGGGGGCCACGAGCAGTACTTC. It encodes CASSLVSGGHEQYF.

In its sample, this clonotype was seen a few times. The CDR3 sequence: CSVEDPEGRVLHF. CDR3 DNA: TGCAGCGTTGAAGATCCGGAGGGACGGGTCCTGCATTTT. The rearrangement links TRBV29-1 to TRBJ1-5, with a possible D match to TRBD1 (5 bases). This CDR3 is built from 13 residues. In germline, CDR1 is SQVTM, CDR2 ANQGSEA. V lost 0 bases to trimming and J lost 15 bases, with 18 bases between them.

There are many counts of this clonotype. The chain joins TRBV12-3 or TRBV12-4 to TRBJ1-6, with D maybe TRBD1 (5 bases). The CDR3 covers 14 residues. Trimming cost V 3 bases and J 8 bases, with 11 bases left between them. This chain's CDR3 is CASSLVRDDSPLHF. CDR3 coding DNA: TGTGCCAGCAGTTTGGTCCGGGACGATTCACCCCTCCACTTT.

This clonotype has just a few counts. The V call is TRBV6-1, the J call TRBJ2-2, with 8 bases matching TRBD1. CDR1 is MNHNS and CDR2 is SASEGT in the germline V gene. This CDR3 is built from 14 residues. The junction had 3 bases not matched to a gene; V was cut back by 3 bases and J by 6 bases. The CDR3 loop is CASSDRGRAGELFF. CDR3 DNA: TGTGCCAGCAGTGACAGGGGGCGAGCCGGGGAGCTGTTTTTT.

This clonotype was picked up many times. DNA for the CDR3: TGCGCCAGCAGCCACCTAGGTGTGGGACAGGGGCGTTCACCCCTCCACTTT. Its translation is CASSHLGVGQGRSPLHF. V is TRBV4-1 and J is TRBJ1-6, with 10 bases matching TRBD1. Per germline, CDR1 MGHRA and CDR2 YSYEKL. The trim removed 3 bases at V and 9 bases at J, leaving 11 bases unmatched. This CDR3 contains 17 residues.

This clonotype occurred many times. The J gene is TRBJ1-1, the V gene TRBV6-1; D uncertain. This CDR3 region has 13 residues. Germline CDR1 MNHNS, CDR2 SASEGT. V gave up 3 bases and J gave up 1 base, with 6 bases separating them. The CDR3 here is CASSDIGNTEAFF. In DNA, the CDR3 is TGTGCCAGCAGTGATATAGGGAACACTGAAGCTTTCTTT.

Only a few counts were recorded for this clonotype. The chain uses TRBV13 and TRBJ2-1; D gene uncertain. The CDR3 extends over 13 amino acids. V gave up 4 bases and J gave up 5 bases, with 9 bases separating them. Looked up from germline, CDR1 is PRHDT and CDR2 is FYEKMQ (reference sequence). The CDR3 is CASSSDLNNEQFF. The CDR3 DNA follows: TGTGCCAGCAGCTCCGACCTCAACAATGAGCAGTTCTTC.